This T cell receptor beta chain was found in a study of T cell changes during pregnancy in multiple sclerosis. The length of the CDR3 is 17 residues. Germline CDR1 and CDR2: MDHEN and SYDVKM. The V and J ends lost 5 bases and 2 bases respectively, with 20 bases between them. This table comes from immunoSEQ multiplex PCR, and its TCRdb copy is limited to in-frame clones, with some not included. The table has about 59,000 clones, approximately 91% seen once; the top ten hold 1% to 1.5%. Here the sequenced sample was peripheral blood, taken in the second trimester of pregnancy. The sequence was obtained from a female donor with multiple sclerosis, enrolled in a pregnancy study. The V gene is TRBV28, the J gene TRBJ2-3; tentatively, D is TRBD2 (5 bases). CDR3 in DNA: TGTGCCAGCAGTCTCGGACTCCCCGTTCTCCTCACAGATACGCAGTATTTT. Protein sequence: CASSLGLPVLLTDTQYF. Complete variable domain (other parts from reference TRBV28 and TRBJ2-3): DVKVTQSSRYLVKRTGEKVFLECVQDMDHENMFWYRQDPGLGLRLIYFSYDVKMKEKGDIPEGYSVSREKKERFSLILESASTNQTSMYLCASSLGLPVLLTDTQYFGPGTRLTVL.